This T cell receptor (beta chain) was sequenced in a study of graft-versus-host responses after intestinal transplantation. Study information: The recipients all started with anti-thymocyte globulin induction and then took tacrolimus and steroids for 3 to 4 years.

Profiled with immunoSEQ multiplex PCR; TCRdb holds only in-frame clones, not every one. The sample yields 100,000 to 120,000 clones, 93% seen once. Trimming took off 1 base at V and 3 bases at J, with 8 bases between the two ends. This CDR3 is built from 13 residues. Germline-derived CDR1 and CDR2 are SGHDT and YYEEEE. About this clone itself: No antigen is known for it.

The V and J genes are TRBV5-6 and TRBJ2-7, with a possible D match to TRBD1 (5 bases). This clonotype was sampled from a human donor who received an intestinal transplant. This sample comprised unstimulated CD8+ T cells sorted from spleen or lymph node cells, obtained before intestinal transplant. The CDR3 bases are TGTGCCAGCAGCTTGCAGGGAAACTACGAGCAGTACTTC. Protein sequence: CASSLQGNYEQYF.